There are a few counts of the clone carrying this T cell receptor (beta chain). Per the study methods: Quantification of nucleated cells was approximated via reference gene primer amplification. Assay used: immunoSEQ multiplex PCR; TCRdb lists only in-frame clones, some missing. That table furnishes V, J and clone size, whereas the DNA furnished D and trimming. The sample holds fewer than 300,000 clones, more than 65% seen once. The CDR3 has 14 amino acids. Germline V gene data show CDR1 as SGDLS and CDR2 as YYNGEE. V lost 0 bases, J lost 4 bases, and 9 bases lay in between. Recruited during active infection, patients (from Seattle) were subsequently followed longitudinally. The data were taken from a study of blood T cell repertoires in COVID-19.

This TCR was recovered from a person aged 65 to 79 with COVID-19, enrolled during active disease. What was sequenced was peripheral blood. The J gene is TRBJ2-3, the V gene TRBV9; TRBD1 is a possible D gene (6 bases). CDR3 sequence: CASSVGTDSDTQYF. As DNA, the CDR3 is TGTGCCAGCAGCGTAGGGACAGATTCAGATACGCAGTATTTT. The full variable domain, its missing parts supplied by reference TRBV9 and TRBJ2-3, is DSGVTQTPKHLITATGQRVTLRCSPRSGDLSVYWYQQSLDQGLQFLIQYYNGEERAKGNILERFSAQQFPDLHSELNLSSLELGDSALYFCASSVGTDSDTQYFGPGTRLTVL.